Listed here are 20 T cell receptor beta chains from one sample, sequenced in a study of cytomegalovirus exposure and HLA in healthy donors. Use of 60 Vbeta and 13 Jbeta primers characterized the PCR. Clones were sequenced by immunoSEQ multiplex PCR, and TCRdb holds only the in-frame ones, with some missing. The data contain about 150,000 clones, over 70% of them singletons. Sequenced sample: PBMCs. The receptors were gathered from a woman aged 35 to 49 in good health and CMV-seronegative.

The V and J genes are TRBV25-1 and TRBJ2-3, with TRBD1 as a possible D gene (6 bases). Germline V gene lookup returns CDR1 MGHDK and CDR2 SYGVNS. This CDR3 comprises 15 residues. Deletions cut 4 bases from V and 4 bases from J, with 15 bases between. This CDR3 reads CASSGAGKGADTQYF. For the CDR3, the DNA is TGTGCCAGCAGTGGAGCCGGTAAGGGGGCAGATACGCAGTATTTT.

This clone was seen a few times. CDR3 amino acids: CASSRLISSYNEQFF. The DNA of the CDR3 is TGTGCCAGCTCACGCCTAATTAGCTCCTACAATGAGCAGTTCTTC. J is TRBJ2-1 and V is TRBV18; D unclear. The CDR3 consists of 15 residues. Trimming stripped 4 bases from V and 0 bases from J, with 10 bases between. CDR1 is KGHSH and CDR2 is LQKENI in the germline V gene.

CDR3: CASSLDRGSQPQHF. The DNA for the CDR3 is TGTGCCAGCAGCTTAGACAGGGGATCGCAGCCCCAGCATTTT. J is TRBJ1-5 and V is TRBV7-9; 7 bases line up with TRBD1. In germline, CDR1 is SEHNR, CDR2 FQNEAQ (reference sequence). This CDR3 region has 14 residues. The V and J ends lost 1 base and 7 bases, in that order; junction bases with no gene match: 4.

This clone was seen a few times. The rearrangement links TRBV5-1 to TRBJ2-3; TRBD1 matches 10 bases. Germline-derived CDR1 and CDR2 are SGHRS and YFSETQ. CDR3 length: 16 amino acids. The trim removed 3 bases at V and 2 bases at J, leaving 6 bases unmatched. CDR3 loop: CASSYRDRGPTDTQYF. In DNA form, the CDR3 reads TGCGCCAGCAGCTACCGGGACAGGGGCCCCACAGATACGCAGTATTTT.

Regarding this clone: Its ends do not fully match the called genes, so a read error is possible. The chain employs TRBV11-3 and TRBJ2-6; maybe TRBD1 (6 bases). Germline V gene lookup returns CDR1 SGHNT and CDR2 YENEEA. This CDR3 contains 18 residues. CDR3 region: CASSPGQFHLSGANGLTF. The CDR3 coding sequence is TGTGCCAGCAGCCCGGGACAATTCCATTTATCTGGGGCCAACGGCCTGACTTTC.

This clone appeared a few times. This chain links TRBV7-9 with TRBJ2-1, with D hard to call. The germline V gene encodes CDR1 SEHNR and CDR2 FQNEAQ (reference sequence). V lost 4 bases and J 4 bases, leaving 5 bases between the germline ends. The CDR3 extends over 12 amino acids. The CDR3 sequence: CASSSLYNEQFF. The DNA of the CDR3 is TGTGCCAGCAGCTCATTGTACAATGAGCAGTTCTTC.

The chain uses TRBV10-3 and TRBJ2-1; perhaps TRBD1 as D (5 bases). With 1 base removed from V and 12 bases from J, the gap between germline ends came to 13 bases. Germline CDR1 and CDR2: ENHRY and SYGVKD. The length of the CDR3 is 13 residues. CDR3 in amino acids: CAISELLTRGQFF. The CDR3 DNA follows: TGTGCCATCAGTGAGTTGCTGACAAGGGGGCAGTTCTTC.

The chain recombines TRBV4-3 with TRBJ2-7; TRBD2 agrees at 8 bases. V lost 10 bases, J lost 2 bases, and 7 bases stayed unmatched. Germline V CDR1 and CDR2: LGHNA, YSLEER. The CDR3 spans 13 residues. As DNA, the CDR3 is TGCGCCACCATAGCGGGGTTTACCTACGAGCAGTACTTC. The encoded protein is CATIAGFTYEQYF.

V gene TRBV4-2 combines with J gene TRBJ2-7; maybe TRBD1 (7 bases). V lost 1 base and J lost 6, with 10 bases in between. The CDR3 spans 13 residues. Germline loops: CDR1 LGHNA, CDR2 YNFKEQ. CDR3 region: CASSQAGGREQYF. In DNA, the CDR3 is TGTGCCAGCAGCCAAGCAGGGGGGCGCGAGCAGTACTTC.

The rearrangement links TRBV7-9 to TRBJ2-7; D not resolved. V gave up 0 bases and J gave up 7 bases, with 4 bases separating them. The germline gives CDR1 SEHNR, CDR2 FQNEAQ (reference sequence). The CDR3 runs to 11 residues. The CDR3 nucleotides read TGTGCCAGCAGCTTAGCGCGGGAGCAGTACTTC. Amino acids: CASSLAREQYF.

A note on this clone: Germline and junction disagree at one end, which may indicate a read error. The chain joins TRBV4-3 to TRBJ2-6; D might be TRBD1 (5 bases). The CDR3 has 15 amino acids. Germline V gives CDR1 LGHNA, CDR2 YSLEER. CDR3 amino acids: CASSQQGTGANGLTF. The CDR3 coding sequence is TGCGCCAGCAGCCAACAGGGAACTGGGGCCAACGGCCTGACTTTC.

This clone turned up a few times. V usage is TRBV9 and J usage is TRBJ2-7; tentatively, D is TRBD2 (6 bases). Germline V gene sequence: CDR1 SGDLS, CDR2 YYNGEE. The V end lost 2 bases, the J end lost 1 base, and 10 bases lay between the germline ends. CDR3 length: 14 amino acids. The CDR3 here is CASSVLAGSYEQYF. Here the CDR3 DNA reads TGTGCCAGCAGCGTGCTTGCGGGATCCTACGAGCAGTACTTC. Drawing the rest from reference TRBV9 and TRBJ2-7, the complete variable domain is DSGVTQTPKHLITATGQRVTLRCSPRSGDLSVYWYQQSLDQGLQFLIQYYNGEERAKGNILERFSAQQFPDLHSELNLSSLELGDSALYFCASSVLAGSYEQYFGPGTRLTVT.

The genes are TRBV7-3 and TRBJ2-3, with D perhaps matching TRBD2 (6 bases). Trimming removed 5 bases at V and 7 bases at J, with 19 bases between. This CDR3 region has 15 residues. Germline CDR1 reads SGHTA; CDR2 reads FQGTGA. The CDR3 DNA is TGTGCCAGCAGCCCCCGCCGGGACTCACCTCATACGCAGTATTTT. It specifies CASSPRRDSPHTQYF.

This sequence joins TRBV5-1 and TRBJ2-7, with D perhaps matching TRBD1 (8 bases). V dropped 2 bases and J dropped 5 bases, with 14 bases sitting between them. This CDR3 has 14 residues. Germline assignment: CDR1 SGHRS and CDR2 YFSETQ. The CDR3 DNA sequence: TGCGCCAGCAGCTTACAGGGGGGGGTGGACGAGCAGTACTTC. It codes for CASSLQGGVDEQYF.

A remark on this clone: Other DNA sequences of this sample code for an identical CDR3. V gene TRBV4-1 combines with J gene TRBJ2-5; maybe TRBD2 (6 bases). The CDR3 extends over 13 amino acids. Germline CDR1 MGHRA, CDR2 YSYEKL. Trimming pared 4 bases from V and 5 bases from J, leaving 11 bases between. CDR3 amino acids: CASSPGLPETQYF. As DNA, the CDR3 is TGCGCCAGCAGCCCTGGACTACCCGAGACCCAGTACTTC.

V gene TRBV28 combines with J gene TRBJ1-1, with D perhaps TRBD1 (6 bases). The germline V and J ends were trimmed by 5 bases and 3 bases, with 10 bases remaining between them. CDR1 is MDHEN and CDR2 is SYDVKM in the germline V gene. The CDR3 has 13 residues. The CDR3 region has the DNA TGTGCCAGCAGTGATCAGGGGCACACTGAAGCTTTCTTT. Translation: CASSDQGHTEAFF. Based on the CDR3 plus reference TRBV28 and TRBJ1-1, the full variable domain is DVKVTQSSRYLVKRTGEKVFLECVQDMDHENMFWYRQDPGLGLRLIYFSYDVKMKEKGDIPEGYSVSREKKERFSLILESASTNQTSMYLCASSDQGHTEAFFGQGTRLTVV.

The chain combines TRBV7-2 with TRBJ2-5, with 7 bases identical to TRBD1. CDR1 SGHTA and CDR2 FQGNSA come from the germline V gene. Germline trimming cut 5 bases from V and 2 bases from J; bases unmatched to any gene: 5. The CDR3 is 14 residues long. This chain's CDR3 is CASSPQQGQETQYF. CDR3 sequence (DNA): TGTGCCAGCAGCCCACAACAGGGGCAAGAGACCCAGTACTTC.

This clone was detected once. This rearrangement joins TRBV9 to TRBJ2-2; D is uncertain. The germline V gene encodes CDR1 SGDLS and CDR2 YYNGEE. This CDR3 spans 14 amino acids. Trimming left V 2 bases short and J 2 bases short, with 7 bases between. CDR3 coding DNA: TGTGCCAGCAGCGTCAGAACCAACACCGGGGAGCTGTTTTTT. Translating gives CASSVRTNTGELFF. Full variable domain (rest looked up from reference TRBV9 and TRBJ2-2): DSGVTQTPKHLITATGQRVTLRCSPRSGDLSVYWYQQSLDQGLQFLIQYYNGEERAKGNILERFSAQQFPDLHSELNLSSLELGDSALYFCASSVRTNTGELFFGEGSRLTVL.

The rearrangement joins TRBV6-6 to TRBJ1-5; D might be TRBD1 (6 bases). Trimming removed 2 bases from V and 1 base from J, with 9 bases in between. The CDR3 length is 15 residues. Germline V gene lookup returns CDR1 MNHNY and CDR2 SVGAGI (reference sequence). CDR3 nucleotide sequence: TGTGCCAGCAGTTACCCGCAGGGGAGCAATCAGCCCCAGCATTTT. The encoded protein is CASSYPQGSNQPQHF.

The V and J genes are TRBV28 and TRBJ2-6, with TRBD1 as a possible D gene (5 bases). CDR3 size: 15 residues. Germline assignment: CDR1 MDHEN and CDR2 SYDVKM. Deletions cut 7 bases from V and 4 bases from J, with 14 bases between. CDR3 loop: CASTNGAVGANVLTF. CDR3 sequence (DNA): TGTGCCAGCACCAATGGGGCGGTGGGGGCCAACGTCCTGACTTTC.